This T cell receptor (beta chain) was identified in a study of beta chain features in type 1 diabetes. As every portion of the isolated RNA was reverse transcribed, the sequencing read expressed TCRB transcripts. Measured with immunoSEQ multiplex PCR; TCRdb has only the in-frame clones, and not every one. The table has around 14,000 clones, about 66% seen once. Details on this clone: The antigen remains undetermined.

Overall study results and limits: Among all four CD4+ subsets, Type 1 diabetes patients had TCRB CDR3s that were moderately but significantly shorter.

The source material was stem cell memory CD4+ T cells from blood. The receptor was derived from a woman under 30 with type 1 diabetes.

The CDR3 DNA reads as TGTGCCAGCAGCCTCGTATCATTCGGGGAGCAGTACTTC. It specifies CASSLVSFGEQYF. This chain joins TRBV5-4 and TRBJ2-7; no clear D gene. Germline V gene sequence: CDR1 SGHNT, CDR2 YYREEE (reference sequence). There are 13 residues in the CDR3. Trimming shortened V by 4 bases and J by 7 bases, and 15 bases separated the two germline ends.